The T cell receptor beta chain under discussion was sequenced for a study of regulatory T cells in long-lasting Graves disease. Time point defined: newly diagnosed GD, antithyroid drugs for less than 3 months. TCR sequences were obtained from RNA taken from PBMCs. In its sample, this clonotype was seen many times. For TCR beta, libraries came from iRepertoire HTBI primers and Arm-PCR of CDR3 regions. TCRdb reprocessed the multiplex PCR reads with MiXCR, giving one entry per CDR3 protein. Here the sample spans a few hundred thousand distinct CDR3 sequences, 12% to 15% being singletons. J gave up 9 bases and V 4 bases, and 9 bases lay outside the gene matches. This CDR3 has 16 amino acids. Germline CDR1 reads LGHDT; CDR2 reads YNNKEL (reference sequence). Another study also made use of these data, one on T cells in Graves' hyperthyroidism and ophthalmopathy.

The clonotype was recovered from a woman aged 50 to 60 with Graves disease. This material consisted of peripheral blood mononuclear cells (PBMCs), taken at new diagnosis, from a patient treated with antithyroid drugs. V and J are TRBV3-1 and TRBJ2-1; 13 nucleotides agree with TRBD2. The CDR3 is CASSPIGLAGDGEQFF. CDR3 nucleotides: TGTGCCAGCAGCCCGATCGGACTAGCGGGAGACGGTGAGCAGTTCTTC.